This TCR beta chain was captured in a study of T cell responses to AZD1222 COVID-19 vaccine. It was second doses at about 4 or about 12 weeks that were pooled. Remarks on this clone: The antigen is unknown.

Trimming pared 7 bases from V and 2 bases from J, leaving 5 bases between. Germline V gene sequence: CDR1 LNHDA, CDR2 SQIVND (reference sequence). CDR3 length: 11 amino acids. Here immunoSEQ multiplex PCR was the method, and the copy in TCRdb shows in-frame clones only, minus some. The sample comprises over 150,000 clones, 85% to 95% of which are singletons, and roughly 1% rests with the top ten. Study results and caveats: Repertoire samples came only from after the peak T cell response. Recipients of two AZD1222 doses showed rising Spike-specific TCR breadth and depth. Mostly white British, mostly female donors; authors suggested clonal diversity may be underestimated.

This chain connects TRBV19 to TRBJ1-2; D ambiguous. Material: peripheral blood, obtained 28 days after the second AZD1222 dose. This TCR was recovered from an adult who received the AZD1222 COVID-19 vaccine. Here the CDR3 reads CASKENYGYTF. The CDR3 region has the DNA TGTGCCAGTAAAGAGAACTATGGCTACACCTTC.